This T cell receptor (beta chain) derives from a study of blood T cell repertoires in COVID-19. Study overall: PBMCs, B-cell-depleted T cells, or T cells provided the cDNA or gDNA that made up the material.

Participant age was roughly 18 to 89 years, and participants resided in approximately 24 US areas. Participant-given clinical history determined each cohort assignment. Source study methods: Using reference gene primer amplification, nucleated cell counts were estimated. This table comes from immunoSEQ multiplex PCR, and its TCRdb copy is limited to in-frame clones, with some not included. V and J calls and clone size are as listed in that table; D and trimming were resolved from the DNA. Here the sample spans about 140,000 clones, 84% being singletons. The sequencing sample was made of PBMCs or T cells enriched from blood (not recorded which). The origin of this receptor is a woman aged 18-30 years who had been exposed to COVID-19.

This chain's CDR3 is CASSLERSEQFF. The CDR3 DNA is TGTGCCAGCTCACTCGAGCGCAGTGAGCAGTTCTTC. This chain joins TRBV18 and TRBJ2-1; D gene uncertain. Germline assignment: CDR1 KGHSH and CDR2 LQKENI. The CDR3 loop spans 12 amino acids. Trimming pared 4 bases from V and 9 bases from J, leaving 10 bases between.